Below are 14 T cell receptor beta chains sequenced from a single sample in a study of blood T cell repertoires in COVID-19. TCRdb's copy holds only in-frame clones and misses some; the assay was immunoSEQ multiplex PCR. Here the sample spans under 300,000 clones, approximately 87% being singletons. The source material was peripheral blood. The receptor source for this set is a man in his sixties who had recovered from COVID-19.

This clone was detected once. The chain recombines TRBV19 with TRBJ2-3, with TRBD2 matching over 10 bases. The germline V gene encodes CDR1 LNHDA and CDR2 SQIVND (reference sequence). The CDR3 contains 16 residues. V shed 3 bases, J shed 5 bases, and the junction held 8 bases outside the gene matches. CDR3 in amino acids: CASSISSGRKKDTQYF. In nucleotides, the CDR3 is TGTGCCAGTAGTATTTCTAGCGGGAGAAAGAAAGATACGCAGTATTTT. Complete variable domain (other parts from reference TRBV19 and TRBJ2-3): DGGITQSPKYLFRKEGQNVTLSCEQNLNHDAMYWYRQDPGQGLRLIYYSQIVNDFQKGDIAEGYSVSREKKESFPLTVTSAQKNPTAFYLCASSISSGRKKDTQYFGPGTRLTVL.

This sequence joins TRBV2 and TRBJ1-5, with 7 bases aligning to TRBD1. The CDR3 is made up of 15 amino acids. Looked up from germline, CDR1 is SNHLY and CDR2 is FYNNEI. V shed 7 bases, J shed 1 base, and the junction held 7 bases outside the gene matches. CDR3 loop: CASNEGAGSNQPQHF. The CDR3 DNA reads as TGTGCCAGCAACGAGGGGGCGGGAAGCAATCAGCCCCAGCATTTT.

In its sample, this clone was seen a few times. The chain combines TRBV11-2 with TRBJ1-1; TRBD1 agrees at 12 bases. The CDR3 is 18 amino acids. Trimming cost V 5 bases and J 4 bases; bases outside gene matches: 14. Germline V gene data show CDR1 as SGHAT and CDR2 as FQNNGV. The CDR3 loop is CASSPGTGGGLRSTEAFF. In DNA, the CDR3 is TGTGCCAGCAGCCCCGGGACAGGGGGCGGTCTTAGGAGCACTGAAGCTTTCTTT.

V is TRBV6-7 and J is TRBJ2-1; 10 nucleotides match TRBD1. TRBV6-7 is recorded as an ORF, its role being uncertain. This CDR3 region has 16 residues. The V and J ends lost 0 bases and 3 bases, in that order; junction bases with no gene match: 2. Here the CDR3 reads CASSYSWTGGYNEQFF. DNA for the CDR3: TGTGCCAGCAGTTACTCGTGGACAGGGGGCTACAATGAGCAGTTCTTC.

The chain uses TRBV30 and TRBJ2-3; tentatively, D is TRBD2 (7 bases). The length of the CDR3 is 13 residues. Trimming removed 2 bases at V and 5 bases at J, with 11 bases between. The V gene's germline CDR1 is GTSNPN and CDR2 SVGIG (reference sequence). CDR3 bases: TGTGCCTGGAGTTGGGGGGGCCAAGATACGCAGTATTTT. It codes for CAWSWGGQDTQYF.

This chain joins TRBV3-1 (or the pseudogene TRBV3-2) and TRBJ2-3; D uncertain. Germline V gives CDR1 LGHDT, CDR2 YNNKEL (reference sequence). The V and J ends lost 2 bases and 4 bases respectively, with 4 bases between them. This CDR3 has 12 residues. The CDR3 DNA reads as TGTGCCAGCAGCCAACATTCAGATACGCAGTATTTT. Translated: CASSQHSDTQYF.

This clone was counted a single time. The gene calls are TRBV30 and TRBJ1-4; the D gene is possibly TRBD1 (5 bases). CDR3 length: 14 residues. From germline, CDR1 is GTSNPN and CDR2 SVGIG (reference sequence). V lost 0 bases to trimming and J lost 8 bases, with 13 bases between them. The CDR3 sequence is CAWSVGLRQEKLFF. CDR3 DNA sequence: TGTGCCTGGAGTGTAGGGCTTCGACAGGAAAAACTGTTTTTT.

The CDR3 is CATAFSTSYEQYF. As DNA, the CDR3 is TGTGCCACCGCATTCAGTACCTCCTACGAGCAGTACTTC. The chain uses TRBV6-5 and TRBJ2-7; no clear D. The CDR3 covers 13 residues. Germline V gene lookup returns CDR1 MNHEY and CDR2 SVGAGI. V lost 10 bases and J 0 bases, leaving 13 bases between the germline ends.

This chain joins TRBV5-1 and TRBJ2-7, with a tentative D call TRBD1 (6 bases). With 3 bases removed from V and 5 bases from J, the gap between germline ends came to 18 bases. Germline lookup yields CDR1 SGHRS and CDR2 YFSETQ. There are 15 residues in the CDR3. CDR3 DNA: TGCGCCAGCAGCTGGGCTTCGGGACAATTCAACGAGCAGTACTTC. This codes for CASSWASGQFNEQYF.

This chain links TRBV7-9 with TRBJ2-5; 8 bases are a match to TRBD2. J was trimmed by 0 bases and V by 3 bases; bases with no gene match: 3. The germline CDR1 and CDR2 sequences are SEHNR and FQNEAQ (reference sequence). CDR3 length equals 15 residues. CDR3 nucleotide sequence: TGTGCCAGCAGCTTCGGCGGGGGGAACCAAGAGACCCAGTACTTC. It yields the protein CASSFGGGNQETQYF.

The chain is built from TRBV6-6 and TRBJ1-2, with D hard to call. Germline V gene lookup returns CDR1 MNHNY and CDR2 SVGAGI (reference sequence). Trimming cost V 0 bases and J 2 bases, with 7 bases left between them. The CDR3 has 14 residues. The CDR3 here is CASSYSSGNYGYTF. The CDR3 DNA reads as TGTGCCAGCAGTTACTCGTCAGGCAACTATGGCTACACCTTC.

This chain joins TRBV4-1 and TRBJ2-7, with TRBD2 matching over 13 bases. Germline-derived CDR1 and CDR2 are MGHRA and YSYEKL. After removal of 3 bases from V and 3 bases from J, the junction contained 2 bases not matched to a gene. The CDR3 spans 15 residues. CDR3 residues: CASSQGTSGIYEQYF. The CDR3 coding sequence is TGCGCCAGCAGCCAGGGGACTAGCGGGATCTACGAGCAGTACTTC.

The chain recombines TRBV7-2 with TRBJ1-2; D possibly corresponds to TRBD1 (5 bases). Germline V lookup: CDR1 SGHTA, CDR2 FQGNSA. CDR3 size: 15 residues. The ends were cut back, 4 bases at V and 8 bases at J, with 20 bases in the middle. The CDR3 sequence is CASSSDDRGSGGYTF. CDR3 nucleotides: TGTGCCAGCAGCTCCGACGATAGGGGTTCAGGGGGCTACACCTTC.

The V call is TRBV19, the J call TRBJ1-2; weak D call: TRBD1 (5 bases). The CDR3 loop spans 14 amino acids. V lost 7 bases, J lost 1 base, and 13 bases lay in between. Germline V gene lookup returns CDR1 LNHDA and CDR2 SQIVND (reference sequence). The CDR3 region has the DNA TGTGCCAGTATACCGAACAGGAGTAACTATGGCTACACCTTC. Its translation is CASIPNRSNYGYTF.